The present entry profiles one T cell receptor beta chain with its context. Its antigen is as yet unknown. The germline V gene encodes CDR1 WNHNN and CDR2 SYGVQD (reference sequence). The CDR3 is 17 amino acids. J lost 0 bases, V lost 0 bases, and 2 bases had no gene match. This entry is derived from a study of chemoradiotherapy in HPV16-positive cancers. Whole-study results and caveats: Candidate HPV-specific clones and E7-related TCR motifs grew in tumor during treatment. For HPV16-positive patients, expanding HPV-responsive T cells associated with longer recurrence-free survival. Only two HPV16-positive patients supplied the functional HPV-specificity definition.

Sequencing was performed with immunoSEQ multiplex PCR; in TCRdb, only in-frame clones are kept and a portion is missing. Here the sample spans roughly 8,000 clones, 70% to 85% being singletons. Repeated repertoire sampling spanned the course of chemoradiotherapy. The chain links TRBV10-1 to TRBJ1-6, with 7 nucleotides matching TRBD1. This specimen was acquired from a patient who underwent chemoradiotherapy. The clonotype was recovered from a human donor with HPV-associated anogenital cancer. CDR3 in amino acids: CASSESAGGSYNSPLHF. CDR3 sequence (DNA): TGCGCCAGCAGTGAGTCGGCAGGGGGCTCCTATAATTCACCCCTCCACTTT.